The 8 T cell receptor beta chains listed next were all sequenced from one sample in a study of T cell responses to AZD1222 COVID-19 vaccine. The table came from immunoSEQ multiplex PCR; TCRdb's copy has only in-frame clones and leaves some out. Here the sample spans roughly 120,000 clones, around 83% being singletons. This specimen was peripheral blood, taken 28 days after the second AZD1222 dose. These receptors originate from an adult who received the AZD1222 COVID-19 vaccine.

A few counts support this clone. The chain is built from TRBV5-1 and TRBJ2-5, with 11 bases fitting TRBD1. Germline lookup yields CDR1 SGHRS and CDR2 YFSETQ. The ends lost 4 bases at V and 0 bases at J; junction bases unmatched: 5. This CDR3 is 16 amino acids long. Here the CDR3 reads CASSAGTGGYQETQYF. The DNA of the CDR3 is TGCGCCAGCAGCGCTGGGACAGGGGGTTACCAAGAGACCCAGTACTTC.

The chain recombines TRBV19 with TRBJ1-2; D unclear. CDR1 and CDR2 from the germline V gene are LNHDA and SQIVND (reference sequence). Trimming stripped 3 bases from V and 0 bases from J, with 11 bases between. The CDR3 extends over 15 amino acids. CDR3 in amino acids: CASSITTVTNYGYTF. As DNA, the CDR3 is TGTGCCAGTAGTATCACGACGGTGACTAACTATGGCTACACCTTC.

The chain combines TRBV27 with TRBJ2-3; TRBD2 matches 10 bases. CDR3 length: 16 amino acids. V lost 5 bases and J lost 8; bases outside the gene matches: 13. Germline values: CDR1 MNHEY, CDR2 SMNVEV (reference sequence). The chain's CDR3 is CASSPLAGSNRATQYF. In DNA, the CDR3 is TGTGCCAGCAGTCCACTAGCGGGAAGTAATAGAGCTACGCAGTATTTT.

V is TRBV30 and J is TRBJ2-2, with 12 positions matching TRBD2. Trimming removed 4 bases from V and 4 bases from J; junction bases left unmatched: 7. In germline, CDR1 is GTSNPN, CDR2 SVGIG (reference sequence). The length of the CDR3 is 16 residues. The CDR3 DNA is TGTGCCTGGAATCTAGCGGGAGGGCGGCGCACCGGGGAGCTGTTTTTT. This encodes CAWNLAGGRRTGELFF.

On this clone: Additional DNA sequences in this sample encode the identical CDR3. This rearrangement joins TRBV5-1 to TRBJ1-3; D is ambiguous. The CDR3 runs to 16 residues. Trimming removed 0 bases from V and 0 bases from J, with 10 bases in between. CDR1 is SGHRS, CDR2 YFSETQ, per germline. The CDR3 region is CASSLDIGGSGNTIYF. Here the CDR3 DNA reads TGCGCCAGCAGCTTGGATATCGGTGGCTCTGGAAACACCATATATTTT.

The CDR3 DNA reads TGTGCCAGCAGTGAACAGGGACTAGGGGGGGTCAATGAGCAGTTCTTC. Protein sequence: CASSEQGLGGVNEQFF. The chain is built from TRBV6-4 and TRBJ2-1; 8 bases map to TRBD2. This CDR3 region has 16 residues. J lost 6 bases, V lost 3 bases, and 10 bases had no gene match. The germline V gene encodes CDR1 MRHNA and CDR2 SNTAGT.

The J gene is TRBJ1-2, the V gene TRBV7-9; 10 nucleotides match TRBD1. V shed 5 bases and J 0 bases; nucleotides not matched to a gene: 12. Per germline, CDR1 SEHNR and CDR2 FQNEAQ (reference sequence). The CDR3 is 18 residues long. The DNA of the CDR3 is TGTGCCAGCAGCCCCAGCTGGGACAGGGGAGGGTCTAACTATGGCTACACCTTC. Protein sequence: CASSPSWDRGGSNYGYTF. The full variable domain, completed using reference TRBV7-9 and TRBJ1-2, is DTGVSQNPRHKITKRGQNVTFRCDPISEHNRLYWYRQTLGQGPEFLTYFQNEAQLEKSRLLSDRFSAERPKGSFSTLEIQRTEQGDSAMYLCASSPSWDRGGSNYGYTFGSGTRLTVV.

The gene calls are TRBV7-8 and TRBJ2-7; 8 nucleotides align to TRBD2. Germline assignment: CDR1 SGHVS and CDR2 FQNEAQ. Trimming removed 1 base from V and 5 bases from J; junction bases left unmatched: 13. The CDR3 extends over 17 amino acids. Here the CDR3 reads CASSLGYGTRRNDEQYF. The CDR3 DNA reads TGTGCCAGCAGCTTAGGCTACGGGACTAGAAGGAACGACGAGCAGTACTTC.